These T cell receptor beta chains were read from a single sample in a study of blood T cell repertoires in COVID-19. TCRdb's table, derived via immunoSEQ multiplex PCR, lists solely in-frame clones and lacks some. Of approximately 130,000 clones detected, around 81% appear once; the ten largest clones hold 9.5% to 14%. The sequencing input was peripheral blood. All receptors derive from a human donor in a cohort sampled during active COVID-19. Each CDR3 is given with its conserved first and last residue. A D gene is named only where the DNA matches it firmly. Size is omitted from some rows. Given values are once, few, many or a class for expanded clones.

TRBV11-2	TRBJ2-1	TRBD2	-	TGTGCCAGCAGCTCACTAGCGGGGCAGTTCTTC	CASSSLAGQFF
TRBV6-5	TRBJ1-4	-	-	TGTGCCAGCAGACCCCCGGGGGGCGCAGAGGAAAAACTGTTTTTT	CASRPPGGAEEKLFF
TRBV5-6	TRBJ1-1	TRBD1	-	TGTGCCAGCAGCCCAGTCACAGGGGGCACTGAAGCTTTCTTT	CASSPVTGGTEAFF
TRBV15	TRBJ1-2	-	-	TGTGCCACCAGCAGAGATCGGCGGAATCCGGGGGGCTACACCTTC	CATSRDRRNPGGYTF
TRBV6-5	TRBJ2-1	TRBD1	-	TGTGCCAGCAGAACTCGACAGGGGCCCTACAATGAGCAGTTCTTC	CASRTRQGPYNEQFF
TRBV6-5	TRBJ1-4	-	-	TGTGCCAGCAGTATAGACAGCCCGGGGGTGGAAAAACTGTTTTTT	CASSIDSPGVEKLFF
TRBV7-8	TRBJ2-7	-	-	TGTGCCAGCAGCCTCGACACTTACTACGAGCAGTACTTC	CASSLDTYYEQYF
TRBV5-4	TRBJ2-2	-	few	TGTGCCAGCAGCTTCCAGGGCGGCCCCACCGGGGAGCTGTTTTTT	CASSFQGGPTGELFF
TRBV6-5	TRBJ2-7	TRBD1	few	TGTGCCAGCAGGACAGGGCCCCGCGCCTACGAGCAGTACTTC	CASRTGPRAYEQYF
TRBV6-1	TRBJ1-5	-	-	TGTGCCAGCAGTGAAGGGGCAGGGCTTCAGCCCCAGCATTTT	CASSEGAGLQPQHF
TRBV5-5	TRBJ1-3	TRBD1	-	TGTGCCAGCAGCTCTCCCACCGGACAGGGTAAAAACACCATATATTTT	CASSSPTGQGKNTIYF
TRBV5-4	TRBJ1-6	TRBD1	-	TGTGCCAGCAGCCAGGACAGGGGTTATTCACCCCTCCACTTT	CASSQDRGYSPLHF
TRBV9	TRBJ2-2	TRBD1	-	TGTGCCAGCAGCGCCTTGACAGGGTCGAACACCGGGGAGCTGTTTTTT	CASSALTGSNTGELFF
TRBV11-1	TRBJ1-2	-	-	TGTGCCAGCCCAGTGAGGGGGGGCAGGTACACCTTC	CASPVRGGRYTF
TRBV11-2	TRBJ2-7	-	-	TGTGCCAGCAGCTCCCATGTCCAGGGGCGGCGAAACTACGAGCAGTACTTC	CASSSHVQGRRNYEQYF
TRBV6-5	TRBJ2-7	TRBD1	-	TGTGCCAGCAGGATCCCGGGACAGGGATCCGAGCAGTACTTC	CASRIPGQGSEQYF
TRBV7-6	TRBJ2-7	-	once	TGTGCCAGCAGCTTAGTTCCGCCGAGGGTCGTTTACGAGCAGTACTTC	CASSLVPPRVVYEQYF
TRBV6-6	TRBJ2-7	TRBD1	few	TGTGCCAGCAGGGCCGGGACAGGGTCAGGCTCCTACGAGCAGTACTTC	CASRAGTGSGSYEQYF
TRBV11-2	TRBJ2-1	-	-	TGTGCCAGCAGCCATTTAAACAGGGTAAATGAGCAGTTCTTC	CASSHLNRVNEQFF
TRBV5-1	TRBJ1-6	-	-	TGCGCCAGCAGCTTGGAGCGGGACTCACCCCTCCACTTT	CASSLERDSPLHF
TRBV5-4	TRBJ1-1	TRBD1	-	TGTGCCAGCAGCTTTAGGACAGGAAGTTTAGCTGAAGCTTTCTTT	CASSFRTGSLAEAFF
TRBV11-2	TRBJ2-1	-	many	TGTGCCAGCAGCTTACTGGGGACTTCCTACAATGAGCAGTTCTTC	CASSLLGTSYNEQFF
TRBV6-4	TRBJ1-5	-	-	TGTGCCAGCAGTGACCCTCGACGCAGGGCAGGGAAGGAGTATAGCAATCAGCCCCAGCATTTT	CASSDPRRRAGKEYSNQPQHF
TRBV5-6	TRBJ1-1	-	-	TGTGCCAGCAGCTTGGATATGTCGCCCGAGGCTTTCTTT	CASSLDMSPEAFF
TRBV28	TRBJ1-3	-	-	TGTGCCGGCGGGGGGGGCGGAAACACCATATATTTT	CAGGGGGNTIYF
TRBV19	TRBJ1-5	TRBD1	-	TGTGCCAGTATAGGGACAGGGGGTAAGAGCAATCAGCCCCAGCATTTT	CASIGTGGKSNQPQHF
TRBV11-2	TRBJ1-2	TRBD1	-	TGTGCCAGCAGCCTGGGACAGTATAACTATGGCTACACCTTC	CASSLGQYNYGYTF
TRBV27	TRBJ1-1	-	-	TGTGCCAGCAGTTATGGCAGGTTGAACACTGAAGCTTTCTTT	CASSYGRLNTEAFF
TRBV6-5	TRBJ2-5	TRBD1	few	TGTGCCAGCAGTCGCGGGACAGGGGAAGAGACCCAGTACTTC	CASSRGTGEETQYF
TRBV5-1	TRBJ2-3	TRBD1	-	TGCGCCAGCAGCTTGGGACAGGGGTCCACAGATACGCAGTATTTT	CASSLGQGSTDTQYF
TRBV6-5	TRBJ1-6	TRBD1	-	TGTGCCAGCAGTCAGGGGGACCTCTATAATTCACCCCTCCACTTT	CASSQGDLYNSPLHF
TRBV3-1/TRBV3-2	TRBJ2-1	TRBD2	few	TGTGCCAGCAGCCAAGAGCGGGGGGCCTACAATGAGCAGTTCTTC	CASSQERGAYNEQFF
TRBV2	TRBJ2-7	TRBD1	-	TGTGCCAGCAGCGAGGACAGGACAAGCTCCTACGAGCAGTACTTC	CASSEDRTSSYEQYF
TRBV6-5	TRBJ1-2	-	-	TGTGCCACCCAACTGGGAGTTAACTATGGCTACACCTTC	CATQLGVNYGYTF
TRBV2	TRBJ1-4	-	-	TGTGCCAGCAGTGAAGAAATGGCGGGGCGGAGTGAAAAACTGTTTTTT	CASSEEMAGRSEKLFF
TRBV4-2	TRBJ2-7	-	-	TGTGCCAGCAGCCCAACTGAGTTGAGCTACGAGCAGTACTTC	CASSPTELSYEQYF
TRBV11-3	TRBJ2-1	TRBD2	-	TGTGCCAGCAGCTCGACTAGCGGGGGGCTGTACAATGAGCAGTTCTTC	CASSSTSGGLYNEQFF
TRBV24-1	TRBJ2-3	-	-	TGTGCCACCAGTGATGTGGCCGGGATTATACAGTATTTT	CATSDVAGIIQYF
TRBV4-2	TRBJ2-2	TRBD2	-	TGTGCCAGCAGCCAATCGACTAGCCGGGCGACCGGGGAGCTGTTTTTT	CASSQSTSRATGELFF
TRBV12-3/TRBV12-4	TRBJ1-2	-	-	TGTGCCAGCACCCTCGATCGGGGGTTTGGCTACACCTTC	CASTLDRGFGYTF
TRBV30	TRBJ2-4	-	-	TGTGCCTGGAGCACAGGGATAAGAGACATTCAGTACTTC	CAWSTGIRDIQYF
TRBV5-4	TRBJ2-7	-	-	TGTGCCAGCAGCCCGGAGGGCGACGAGCAGTACTTC	CASSPEGDEQYF
TRBV30	TRBJ2-7	-	few	TGTGCCTGGAGTGTCCGGGGGAACTACGAGCAGTACTTC	CAWSVRGNYEQYF
TRBV5-1	TRBJ1-2	TRBD1	-	TGCGCCAGCAGGCGTTCGGACAGGGGGCTTGGCTACACCTTC	CASRRSDRGLGYTF
TRBV19	TRBJ2-2	-	-	TGTGCCAGTAGTAGGGGGGCGAACACCGGGGAGCTGTTTTTT	CASSRGANTGELFF
TRBV7-9	TRBJ1-2	TRBD1	-	TGTGCCAGCAGCGGCGCGACAGGGTCCCCTAACTATGGCTACACCTTC	CASSGATGSPNYGYTF
TRBV9	TRBJ2-5	TRBD2	-	TGTGCCAGCAGCGGACTAGCGGGGGGGGAGACCCAGTACTTC	CASSGLAGGETQYF
TRBV18	TRBJ1-1	TRBD1	once	TGTGCCAGCTCACCAGAGACAGGGAGGACTGAAGCTTTCTTT	CASSPETGRTEAFF
TRBV18	TRBJ2-1	TRBD1	-	TGTGCCAGCTCATCCCGGACAGGGCCTTACAATGAGCAGTTCTTC	CASSSRTGPYNEQFF
TRBV12-3/TRBV12-4	TRBJ1-1	-	-	TGTGCCAGCAGTTTACACGGGAACACTGAAGCTTTCTTT	CASSLHGNTEAFF
TRBV2	TRBJ2-3	TRBD1	-	TGTGCCAGCAGTGCCGACAGGGGGCTAACAGATACGCAGTATTTT	CASSADRGLTDTQYF